The 6 T cell receptor beta chains given below trace back to one sample, sequenced in a study of long-term antiretroviral therapy in people with HIV. Sequencing used immunoSEQ v3.0 at survey level. The data were produced by immunoSEQ multiplex PCR, yet TCRdb's version contains in-frame clones alone and is incomplete. The repertoire holds some 24,000 clones, with about 79% as singletons. Sequenced material: unsorted PBMCs, taken 0.7 years before starting antiretroviral therapy. The receptor source for this set is a man aged 25 to 40 with HIV.

This clone was found a few times. The chain employs TRBV9 and TRBJ2-1, with 13 bases lining up with TRBD2. The CDR3 contains 15 residues. Germline CDR1 and CDR2: SGDLS and YYNGEE. Trimming cost V 3 bases and J 8 bases; bases outside gene matches: 5. The CDR3 region is CASSARTSGSHEQFF. As DNA, the CDR3 is TGTGCCAGCAGCGCGAGGACTAGCGGGAGCCATGAGCAGTTCTTC. The complete variable domain, with remaining parts taken from reference TRBV9 and TRBJ2-1, reads DSGVTQTPKHLITATGQRVTLRCSPRSGDLSVYWYQQSLDQGLQFLIQYYNGEERAKGNILERFSAQQFPDLHSELNLSSLELGDSALYFCASSARTSGSHEQFFGPGTRLTVL.

The chain joins TRBV7-8 to TRBJ2-1, with 9 bases fitting TRBD1. The ends lost 3 bases at V and 3 bases at J; junction bases unmatched: 6. The CDR3 is 16 residues long. Germline lookup yields CDR1 SGHVS and CDR2 FQNEAQ. The CDR3 loop is CASSLGDRVRYNEQFF. The CDR3 DNA reads TGTGCCAGCAGCTTGGGGGACAGGGTTCGCTACAATGAGCAGTTCTTC.

The chain recombines TRBV5-1 with TRBJ2-5; 11 bases agree with TRBD2. The CDR3 is 19 amino acids. Germline-derived CDR1 and CDR2 are SGHRS and YFSETQ. With V trimmed by 4 bases and J by 2 bases, 16 bases remained unmatched. The CDR3 loop is CASSTPGMLAGGPQETQYF. CDR3 coding DNA: TGCGCCAGCAGCACTCCTGGAATGCTAGCGGGGGGTCCTCAAGAGACCCAGTACTTC. The full variable domain, its missing parts supplied by reference TRBV5-1 and TRBJ2-5, is KAGVTQTPRYLIKTRGQQVTLSCSPISGHRSVSWYQQTPGQGLQFLFEYFSETQRNKGNFPGRFSGRQFSNSRSEMNVSTLELGDSALYLCASSTPGMLAGGPQETQYFGPGTRLLVL.

The chain couples TRBV2 to TRBJ2-5; 11 nucleotides align to TRBD2. The CDR3 contains 15 residues. The ends lost 4 bases at V and 2 bases at J; junction bases unmatched: 3. Per the germline V gene, CDR1 is SNHLY and CDR2 is FYNNEI. CDR3 bases: TGTGCCAGCAGTGTGACTAGCGGGGTGCAAGAGACCCAGTACTTC. Translating gives CASSVTSGVQETQYF.

V gene TRBV11-2 combines with J gene TRBJ2-1; 9 bases agree with TRBD2. There are 15 residues in the CDR3. Germline CDR1 and CDR2: SGHAT and FQNNGV. After removal of 2 bases from V and 7 bases from J, the junction contained 6 bases not matched to a gene. Here the CDR3 DNA reads TGTGCCAGCAGCTTATGGCGGGAGGGATGGAATGAGCAGTTCTTC. This translates into CASSLWREGWNEQFF.

In nucleotides, the CDR3 is TGTGCCAGCAGCTTGGTGGGGAGATCCACTGAAGCTTTCTTT. Translation: CASSLVGRSTEAFF. The chain couples TRBV5-5 to TRBJ1-1; D is uncertain. Trimming cost V 0 bases and J 4 bases, with 10 bases left between them. CDR1 SGHKS and CDR2 YYEKEE come from the germline V gene (reference sequence). The CDR3 extends over 14 amino acids.